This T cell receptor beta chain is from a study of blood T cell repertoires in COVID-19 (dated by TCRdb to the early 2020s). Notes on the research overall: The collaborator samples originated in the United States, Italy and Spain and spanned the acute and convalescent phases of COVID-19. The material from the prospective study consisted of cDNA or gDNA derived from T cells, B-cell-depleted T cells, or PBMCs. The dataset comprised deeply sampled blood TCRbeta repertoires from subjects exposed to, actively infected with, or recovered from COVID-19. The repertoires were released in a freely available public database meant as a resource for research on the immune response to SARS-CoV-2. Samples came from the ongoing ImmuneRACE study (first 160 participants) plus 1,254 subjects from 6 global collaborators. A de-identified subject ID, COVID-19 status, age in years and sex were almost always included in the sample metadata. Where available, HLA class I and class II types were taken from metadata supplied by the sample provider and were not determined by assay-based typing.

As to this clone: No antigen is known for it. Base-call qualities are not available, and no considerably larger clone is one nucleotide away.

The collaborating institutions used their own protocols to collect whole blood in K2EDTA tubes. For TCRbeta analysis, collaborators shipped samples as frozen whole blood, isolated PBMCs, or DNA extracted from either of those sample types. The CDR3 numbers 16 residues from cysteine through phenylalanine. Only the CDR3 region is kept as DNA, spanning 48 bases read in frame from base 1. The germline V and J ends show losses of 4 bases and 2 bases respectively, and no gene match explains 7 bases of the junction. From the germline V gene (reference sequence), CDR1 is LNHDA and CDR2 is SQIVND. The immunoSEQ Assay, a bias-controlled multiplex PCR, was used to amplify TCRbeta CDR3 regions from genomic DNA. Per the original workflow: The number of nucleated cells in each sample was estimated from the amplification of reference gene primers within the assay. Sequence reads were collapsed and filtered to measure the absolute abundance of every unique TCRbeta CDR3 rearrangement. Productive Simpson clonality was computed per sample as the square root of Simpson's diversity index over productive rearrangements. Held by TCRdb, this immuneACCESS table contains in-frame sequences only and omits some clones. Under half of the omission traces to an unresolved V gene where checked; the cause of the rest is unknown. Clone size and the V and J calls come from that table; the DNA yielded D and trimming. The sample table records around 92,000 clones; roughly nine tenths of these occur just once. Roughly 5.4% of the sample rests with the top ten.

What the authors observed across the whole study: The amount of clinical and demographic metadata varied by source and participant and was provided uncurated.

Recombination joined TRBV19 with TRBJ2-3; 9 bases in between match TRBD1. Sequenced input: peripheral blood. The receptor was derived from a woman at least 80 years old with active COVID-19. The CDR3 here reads CASSTTGGKVTDTQYF. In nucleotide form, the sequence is TGTGCCAGTAGTACTACAGGGGGCAAAGTCACAGATACGCAGTATTTT.